This T cell receptor (beta chain) stems from a study of glioma-infiltrating T cells. The iRepertoire nested amplicon-rescue multiplex PCR amplified TCR alpha and beta CDR3s from RNA. Input was roughly 85-450 ng of tissue mRNA or PBMC total RNA. One entry per CDR3 protein results from TCRdb running MiXCR on the multiplex PCR reads. The top ten hold more than 10% of the sample, which has about 410,000 distinct CDR3 sequences, roughly 41% seen once. In this sample, this clonotype turned up a few times. Trimming cost V 2 bases and J 4 bases, with 7 bases left between them. Germline V CDR1 and CDR2: SGHTA, FQGNSA. The CDR3 length is 13 residues.

This sequence was found in a human donor with low-grade glioma or glioblastoma, undergoing nonglioma brain surgery, or in good health (not recorded which). The chain has TRBV7-2 and TRBJ2-3; unclear D gene. What was sequenced was glioma tissue, nonneoplastic brain tissue, or PBMCs (not recorded which). CDR3 amino acids: CASSLIMADTQYF. The CDR3, as DNA: TGTGCCAGCAGCTTAATCATGGCAGATACGCAGTATTTT.